This T cell receptor (beta chain) stems from a study of T cell clonality in common variable immunodeficiency (dated by TCRdb to the mid-2010s). Points the paper makes about the study in general: Even though DNA input was equal, the average per sample came to some 82,000 unique sequences for controls compared with roughly 30,000 for CVID samples. CVID TCRbeta sequences reportedly showed fewer deletions and N-nucleotide insertions and lacked highly modified clones with 13 or more V deletions. Patient heterogeneity within the CVID cohort put limits on correlating repertoire features with clinical complications. Compared with healthy controls, CVID subjects showed increased TCRbeta clonality (t-test p = 0.018), a feature most characteristic of about a third of subjects. According to the authors, figuring out what caused the increased clonality in CVID would require sequencing the repertoires of T cell subpopulations. CVID subjects shared fewer TCRbeta clones with each other than healthy controls did (p < 0.0001).

CVID samples and control samples contributed equivalent amounts of genomic DNA as sequencing input. For every sample, a 60 bp segment covering the rearranged TCRbeta CDR3 region was amplified and then sequenced. The immunoSEQ assay, a bias-corrected multiplex PCR combined with high-throughput sequencing, was used for TCRbeta amplification. In the original analysis: Each unique nucleotide sequence was treated as a clone and annotated with V, D and J genes, copy number and frequency. Sequences were labeled productive if in frame, and non-productive if out of frame or containing stop codons. As previously described, Shannon's entropy was used to calculate clonality. The predicted amino acid sequences of productive clones were used to derive the mean CDR3 Kyte-Doolittle hydropathy. Hierarchical clustering of scaled V gene usage was performed with the R hclust function using Manhattan distance and complete linkage. Sharing of clones by CDR3 amino acid sequence was evaluated by resampling 12 repertoires per group over 100 rounds. The repertoires were screened for approximately 63 published EBV-specific TCRbeta sequences and a few hundred published CMV-specific TCRbeta sequences. A couple of CVID samples that yielded fewer than 10,000 sequences were excluded from the analysis, so fewer than 45 CVID repertoires were retained. TCRdb took this table from immuneACCESS and kept in-frame rearrangements with V and J called. Such tables lack part of the clones; where checked against another copy, unresolved V genes explain under half of the gap, and the rest is unexplained. That table gives V, J and clone size, and the DNA gave D and trimming. The table puts 51,000 or so clones in this sample, none counted just once. The top ten constitute just over 2% of the sample.

The germline V gene yields SGHVS for CDR1 and FNYEAQ for CDR2. The junction shows trimming of 4 bases on V and 5 bases on J, plus 17 bases between the germline ends. There are 15 amino acids in the CDR3, from cysteine to phenylalanine inclusive. Only the CDR3 bases that were read are kept: 36 of them, in frame from base 1. At least ten counts were recorded for this clone. No cognate antigen has been identified for it. The observed sequence ends 3 residues before the CDR3 terminus, with the missing tail filled in from the germline J gene. Predominantly Caucasian heritage was noted among both the CVID patients and the healthy controls. Heparinized peripheral whole blood samples of about 4.5 to 8.5 ml were obtained from each donor. Genomic DNA from adults with common variable immune deficiency (CVID) and from healthy adult controls was used to sequence TCRbeta CDR3 repertoires. The control group comprised 22 healthy adult volunteers, roughly 12 female and about ten male, aged about 23 to 75 years with a mean age of roughly 32. Diluted blood was density-centrifuged over Hypaque 1077 or Ficoll-Paque to isolate peripheral blood mononuclear cells. Genomic DNA was obtained from unsorted mononuclear cells through either Qiagen column purification or a centrifugation-based method.

The sample consisted of peripheral blood mononuclear cells. The receptor chain draws on TRBV7-6 and TRBJ2-5; TRBD1 might be the D gene, on 6 matching bases. The origin of this receptor is a person between 18 and 70 years old in good health. Incomplete CDR3 DNA: TGTGCCAGCAGCTGGCGTGAGGGAGACAGGGAGACC. Translated, this gives CASSWREGDRET. The entire CDR3 sequence reads CASSWREGDRETQYF.